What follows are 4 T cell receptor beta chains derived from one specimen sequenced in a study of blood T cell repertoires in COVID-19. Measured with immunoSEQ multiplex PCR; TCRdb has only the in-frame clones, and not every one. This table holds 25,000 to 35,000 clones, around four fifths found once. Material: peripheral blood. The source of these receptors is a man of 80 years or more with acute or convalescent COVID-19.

Here the CDR3 reads CASSFEGRANTEAFF. In DNA form, the CDR3 reads TGTGCCAGCAGTTTCGAAGGGAGGGCGAACACTGAAGCTTTCTTT. This sequence joins TRBV27 and TRBJ1-1, with D unclear. The CDR3 length is 15 residues. The germline V and J ends were trimmed by 3 bases and 1 base, with 12 bases remaining between them. Germline V lookup: CDR1 MNHEY, CDR2 SMNVEV (reference sequence).

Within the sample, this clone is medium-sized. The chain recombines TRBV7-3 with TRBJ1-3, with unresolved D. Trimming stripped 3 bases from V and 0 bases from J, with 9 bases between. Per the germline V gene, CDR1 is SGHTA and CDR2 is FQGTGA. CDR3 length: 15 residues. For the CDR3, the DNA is TGTGCCAGCAGCTTGGGAGCTTCCTCTGGAAACACCATATATTTT. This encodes CASSLGASSGNTIYF.

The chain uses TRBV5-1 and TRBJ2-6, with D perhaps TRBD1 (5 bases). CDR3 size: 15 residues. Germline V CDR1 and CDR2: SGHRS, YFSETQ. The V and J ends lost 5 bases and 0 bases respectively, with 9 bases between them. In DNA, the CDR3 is TGCGCCAGCAGAGAGACAGTCTCTGGGGCCAACGTCCTGACTTTC. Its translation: CASRETVSGANVLTF.

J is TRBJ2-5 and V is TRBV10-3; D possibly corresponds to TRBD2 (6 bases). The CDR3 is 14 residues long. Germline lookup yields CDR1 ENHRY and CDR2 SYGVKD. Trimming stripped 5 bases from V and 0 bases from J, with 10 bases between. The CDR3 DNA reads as TGTGCCATCAGTATTAGCGGAGACCAAGAGACCCAGTACTTC. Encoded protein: CAISISGDQETQYF.